This T cell receptor beta chain was captured in a study of T cell responses to AZD1222 COVID-19 vaccine. The protocol was immunoSEQ multiplex PCR, while the TCRdb copy is restricted to in-frame clones and leaves out a portion. Here the sample spans more than 250,000 clones, approximately 95% being singletons. The sequence derives from an adult in good health. Sequencing used peripheral blood, obtained on day 0 of AZD1222 vaccination.

CDR3 sequence: CASSPTGDGYNEQFF. DNA for the CDR3: TGTGCCAGCAGCCCTACAGGTGACGGGTACAATGAGCAGTTCTTC. This chain uses TRBV5-4 with TRBJ2-1; the D gene is possibly TRBD1 (5 bases). This CDR3 is built from 15 residues. V lost 4 bases, J lost 4 bases, and 15 bases lay in between. Germline assignment: CDR1 SGHNT and CDR2 YYREEE (reference sequence).